This T cell receptor (beta chain) was identified during a study of blood T cells in healthy people across ages. A second 7 to 11 cycle PCR used barcoded and J-beta primers. TCRdb reprocessed the 5' RACE reads via MiXCR and lists one record per CDR3 protein. Of more than 900,000 distinct CDR3 sequences listed, 25% to 30% are singletons. This clonotype was seen many times. V dropped 4 bases and J dropped 2; count of bases not matched to a gene: 9. In germline, CDR1 is MNHEY, CDR2 SMNVEV (reference sequence). The CDR3 runs 16 residues. These same data were also listed under a study on T cells of mothers and their children.

The clonotype was recovered from a woman between 40 and 50 years old in good health. V and J are TRBV27 and TRBJ1-2; TRBD1 aligns across 8 bases. Material for sequencing was blood. CDR3 protein: CASSSPTGAGNYGYTF. Written as DNA, the CDR3 is TGTGCCAGCAGTTCACCGACAGGGGCTGGCAACTATGGCTACACCTTC.